The TCR beta chain under discussion was sequenced for a study of blood T cells in healthy people across ages. The wider study: Capture via template switching afforded approximately one barcoded beta molecule per two T cells.

Points from the study as a whole: Age brought a roughly linear fall in TCR beta diversity measured per million T cells.

Primers used in a second PCR of roughly 7 to 11 cycles were a sample-barcoded 5' primer and a J-beta primer mix. MiXCR was run by TCRdb on the 5' RACE reads, yielding one entry per CDR3 protein. The sample has 630,000 or so distinct CDR3 sequences; approximately 29% are singletons. Trimming removed 3 bases from V and 6 bases from J, with 16 bases in between. The CDR3 sequence is 14 residues long. From germline, CDR1 is SGHRS and CDR2 YFSETQ. Note on this clonotype: Its specificity is not known.

Donors ranged from about 6 to 90 years old and were healthy Caucasians in Russia. The genes are TRBV5-1 and TRBJ2-7; D is perhaps TRBD2 (6 bases). The source of this sequence is a woman aged 80 or older in good health. Material: blood. The CDR3 nucleotides read TGCGCCAGCAGCTGGAGGAGGGATGGTGCCGAGCAGTACTTC. It encodes CASSWRRDGAEQYF.